This T cell receptor (beta chain) was identified in a study of OX40 agonist ivuxolimab in advanced cancers. As for the study in general: Patients' therapy was ivuxolimab, an antibody that acts as an agonist of OX40 (CD134). Intravenous ivuxolimab at 0.01 to 10 mg/kg was given to patients every 2 weeks. Study-level findings and limits: Patients with a partial response at 0.1-3.0 mg/kg had among the lowest clonal expansion.

Clones were sequenced by immunoSEQ multiplex PCR, and TCRdb holds only the in-frame ones, with some missing. In the table there are over 50,000 clones, roughly 90% of which are singletons. Patients were ineligible given autoimmune disease history or systemic immunosuppression. The CDR3 spans 17 residues. V trimming: 9 bases; J trimming: 7 bases; junction bases outside the gene matches: 14. As to this clone: What it binds is not known.

The TCR was taken from an adult with an advanced solid tumor such as melanoma, head and neck, liver or kidney cancer. Sequences were derived from CD4+ or CD8+ T cells sorted from blood, sampled in a trial of the OX40 agonist ivuxolimab. The chain combines TRBV23-1 with TRBJ2-1, with 14 bases aligning to TRBD2. TRBV23-1 is an ORF; its function is uncertain. The CDR3 loop reads CARIPRPTSGGGNEQFF. CDR3 coding DNA: TGCGCCAGGATCCCCCGCCCGACTAGCGGGGGGGGAAATGAGCAGTTCTTC.